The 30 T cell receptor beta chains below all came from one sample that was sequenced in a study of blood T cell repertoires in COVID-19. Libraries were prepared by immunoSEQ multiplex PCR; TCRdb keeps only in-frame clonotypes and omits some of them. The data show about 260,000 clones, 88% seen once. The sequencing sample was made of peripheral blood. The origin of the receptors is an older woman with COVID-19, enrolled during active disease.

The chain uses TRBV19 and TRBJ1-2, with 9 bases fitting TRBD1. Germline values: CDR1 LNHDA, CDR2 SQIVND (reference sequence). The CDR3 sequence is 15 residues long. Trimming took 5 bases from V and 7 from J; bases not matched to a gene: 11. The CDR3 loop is CASSPQGAGKVGYTF. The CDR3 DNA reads TGTGCCAGTAGTCCACAGGGGGCCGGTAAGGTTGGCTACACCTTC.

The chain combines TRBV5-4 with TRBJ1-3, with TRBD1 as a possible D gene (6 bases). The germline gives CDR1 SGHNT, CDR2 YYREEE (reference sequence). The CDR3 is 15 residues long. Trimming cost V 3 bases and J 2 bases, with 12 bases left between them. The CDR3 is CASSSYREAGNTIYF. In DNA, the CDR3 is TGTGCCAGCAGCTCATACAGGGAAGCTGGAAACACCATATATTTT.

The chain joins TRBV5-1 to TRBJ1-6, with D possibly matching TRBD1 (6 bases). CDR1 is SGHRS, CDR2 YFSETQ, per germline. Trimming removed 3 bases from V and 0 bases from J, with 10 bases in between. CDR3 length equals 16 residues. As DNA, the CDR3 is TGCGCCAGCAGCTCACAGGGCAGCTCCTATAATTCACCCCTCCACTTT. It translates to CASSSQGSSYNSPLHF.

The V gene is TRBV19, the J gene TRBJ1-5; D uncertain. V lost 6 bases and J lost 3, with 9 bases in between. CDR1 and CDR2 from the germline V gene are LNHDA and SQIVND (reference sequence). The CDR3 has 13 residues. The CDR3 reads CASRARDNQPQHF. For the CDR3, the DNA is TGTGCCAGTAGGGCGAGGGACAATCAGCCCCAGCATTTT.

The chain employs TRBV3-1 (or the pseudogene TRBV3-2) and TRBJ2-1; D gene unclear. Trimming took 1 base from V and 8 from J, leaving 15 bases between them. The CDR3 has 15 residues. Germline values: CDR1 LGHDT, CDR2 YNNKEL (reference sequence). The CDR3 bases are TGTGCCAGCAGCCAAGCCTCAAAGTTAGTGGATGAGCAGTTCTTC. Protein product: CASSQASKLVDEQFF.

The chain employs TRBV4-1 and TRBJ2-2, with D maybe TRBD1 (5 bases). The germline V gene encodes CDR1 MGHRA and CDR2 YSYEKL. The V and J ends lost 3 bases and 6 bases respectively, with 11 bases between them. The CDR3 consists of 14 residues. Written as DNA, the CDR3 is TGCGCCAGCAGCCATGGACAACAGGCCGGGGAGCTGTTTTTT. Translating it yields CASSHGQQAGELFF.

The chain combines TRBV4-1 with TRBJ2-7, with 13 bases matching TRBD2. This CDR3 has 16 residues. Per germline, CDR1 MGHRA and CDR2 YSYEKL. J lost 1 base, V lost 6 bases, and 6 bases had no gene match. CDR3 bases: TGCGCCAGCAGACTAGCGGGAGGGCCCTTGTCCTACGAGCAGTACTTC. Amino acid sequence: CASRLAGGPLSYEQYF.

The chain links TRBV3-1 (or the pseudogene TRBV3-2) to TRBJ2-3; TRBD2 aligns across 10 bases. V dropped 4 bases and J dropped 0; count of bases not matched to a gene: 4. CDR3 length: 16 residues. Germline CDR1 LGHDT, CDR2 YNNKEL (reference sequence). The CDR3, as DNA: TGTGCCAGCAGCCTTGGACTAGCGGAAAGCACAGATACGCAGTATTTT. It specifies CASSLGLAESTDTQYF.

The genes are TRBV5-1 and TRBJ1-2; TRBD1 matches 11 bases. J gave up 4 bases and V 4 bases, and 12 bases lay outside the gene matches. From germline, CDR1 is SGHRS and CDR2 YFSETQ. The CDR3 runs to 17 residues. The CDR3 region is CASSPRDRGKRGYGYTF. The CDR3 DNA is TGCGCCAGCAGCCCCCGGGACAGGGGGAAGCGTGGCTATGGCTACACCTTC.

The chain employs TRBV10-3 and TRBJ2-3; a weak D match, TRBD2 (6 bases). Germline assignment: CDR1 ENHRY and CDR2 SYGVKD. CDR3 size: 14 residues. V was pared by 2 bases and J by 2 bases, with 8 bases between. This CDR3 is CAISERLDTDTQYF. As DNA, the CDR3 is TGTGCCATCAGTGAGCGACTAGACACAGATACGCAGTATTTT.

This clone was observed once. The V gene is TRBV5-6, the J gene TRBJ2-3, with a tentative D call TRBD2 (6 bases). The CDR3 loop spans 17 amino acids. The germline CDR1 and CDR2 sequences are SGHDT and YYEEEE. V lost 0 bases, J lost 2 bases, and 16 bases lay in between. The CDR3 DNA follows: TGTGCCAGCAGCTTGGTTTCGGAGGGCCTTAACACAGATACGCAGTATTTT. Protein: CASSLVSEGLNTDTQYF. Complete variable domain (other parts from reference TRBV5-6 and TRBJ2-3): DAGVTQSPTHLIKTRGQQVTLRCSPKSGHDTVSWYQQALGQGPQFIFQYYEEEERQRGNFPDRFSGHQFPNYSSELNVNALLLGDSALYLCASSLVSEGLNTDTQYFGPGTRLTVL.

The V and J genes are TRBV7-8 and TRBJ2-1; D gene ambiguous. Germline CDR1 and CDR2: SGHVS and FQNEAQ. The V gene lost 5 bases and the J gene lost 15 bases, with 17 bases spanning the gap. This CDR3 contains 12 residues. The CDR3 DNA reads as TGTGCCAGCAGCCGTCAGGTTTCGATAGGGTTCTTC. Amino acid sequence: CASSRQVSIGFF.

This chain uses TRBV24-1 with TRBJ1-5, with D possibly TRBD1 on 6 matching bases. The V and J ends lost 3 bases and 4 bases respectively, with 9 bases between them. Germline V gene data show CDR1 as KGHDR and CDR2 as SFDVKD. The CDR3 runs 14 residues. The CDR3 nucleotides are TGTGCCACCAGTGATGAAGGGGGTAATCAGCCCCAGCATTTT. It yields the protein CATSDEGGNQPQHF.

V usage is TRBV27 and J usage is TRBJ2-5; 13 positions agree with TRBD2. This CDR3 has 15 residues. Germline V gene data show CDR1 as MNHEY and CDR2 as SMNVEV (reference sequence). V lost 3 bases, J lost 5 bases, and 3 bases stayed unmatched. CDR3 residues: CASSFRTSGSETQYF. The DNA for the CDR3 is TGTGCCAGCAGTTTCCGGACTAGCGGGAGCGAGACCCAGTACTTC.

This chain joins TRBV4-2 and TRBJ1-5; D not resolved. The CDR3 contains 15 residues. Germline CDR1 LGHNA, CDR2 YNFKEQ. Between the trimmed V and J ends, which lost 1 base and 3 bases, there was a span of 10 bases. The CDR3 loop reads CASSQGPSVNQPQHF. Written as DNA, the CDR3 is TGTGCCAGCAGCCAAGGGCCCAGTGTCAATCAGCCCCAGCATTTT.

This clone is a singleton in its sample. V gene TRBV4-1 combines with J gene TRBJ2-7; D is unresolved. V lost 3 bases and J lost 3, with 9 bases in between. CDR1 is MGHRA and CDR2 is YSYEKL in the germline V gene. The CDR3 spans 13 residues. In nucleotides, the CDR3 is TGCGCCAGCAGCCATCAACTCGACTACGAGCAGTACTTC. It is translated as CASSHQLDYEQYF.

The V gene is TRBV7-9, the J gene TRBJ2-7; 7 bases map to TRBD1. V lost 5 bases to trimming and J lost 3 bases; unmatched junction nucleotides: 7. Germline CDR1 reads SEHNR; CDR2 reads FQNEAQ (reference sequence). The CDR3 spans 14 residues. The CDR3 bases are TGTGCCAGCAGCCGACAGGGCGGGTTCTACGAGCAGTACTTC. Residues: CASSRQGGFYEQYF. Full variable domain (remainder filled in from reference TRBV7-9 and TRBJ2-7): DTGVSQNPRHKITKRGQNVTFRCDPISEHNRLYWYRQTLGQGPEFLTYFQNEAQLEKSRLLSDRFSAERPKGSFSTLEIQRTEQGDSAMYLCASSRQGGFYEQYFGPGTRLTVT.

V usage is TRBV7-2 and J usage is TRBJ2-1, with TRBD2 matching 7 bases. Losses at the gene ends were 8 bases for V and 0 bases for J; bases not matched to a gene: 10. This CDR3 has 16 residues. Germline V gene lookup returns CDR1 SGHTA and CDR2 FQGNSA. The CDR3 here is CASRSWGGSSYNEQFF. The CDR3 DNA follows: TGTGCCAGCCGGTCGTGGGGGGGAAGCTCCTACAATGAGCAGTTCTTC.

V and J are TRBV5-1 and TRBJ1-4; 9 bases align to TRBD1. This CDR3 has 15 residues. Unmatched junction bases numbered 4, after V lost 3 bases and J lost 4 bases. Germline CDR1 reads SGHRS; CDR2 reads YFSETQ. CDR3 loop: CASSWGQGINEKLFF. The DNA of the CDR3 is TGCGCCAGCAGCTGGGGACAGGGAATTAATGAAAAACTGTTTTTT.

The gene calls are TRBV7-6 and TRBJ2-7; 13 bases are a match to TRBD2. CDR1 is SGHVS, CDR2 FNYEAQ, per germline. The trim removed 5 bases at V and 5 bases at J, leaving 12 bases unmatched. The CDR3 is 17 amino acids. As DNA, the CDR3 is TGTGCCAGCAGCCAGGTTAGGGGGACTAGCGGGATTCACGAGCAGTACTTC. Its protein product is CASSQVRGTSGIHEQYF.

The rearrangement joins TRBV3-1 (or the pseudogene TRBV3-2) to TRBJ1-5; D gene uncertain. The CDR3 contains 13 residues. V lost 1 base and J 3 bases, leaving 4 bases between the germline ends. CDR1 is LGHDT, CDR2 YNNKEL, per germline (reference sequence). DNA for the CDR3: TGTGCCAGCAGCCAAGGCGCCAATCAGCCCCAGCATTTT. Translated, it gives CASSQGANQPQHF.

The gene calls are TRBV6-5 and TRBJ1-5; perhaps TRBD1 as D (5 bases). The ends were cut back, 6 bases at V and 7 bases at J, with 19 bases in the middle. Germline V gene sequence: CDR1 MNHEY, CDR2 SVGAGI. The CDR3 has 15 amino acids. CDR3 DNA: TGTGCCAGCAGCTCCGGAGGGGAAAGGACCCAGCCCCAGCATTTT. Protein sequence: CASSSGGERTQPQHF.

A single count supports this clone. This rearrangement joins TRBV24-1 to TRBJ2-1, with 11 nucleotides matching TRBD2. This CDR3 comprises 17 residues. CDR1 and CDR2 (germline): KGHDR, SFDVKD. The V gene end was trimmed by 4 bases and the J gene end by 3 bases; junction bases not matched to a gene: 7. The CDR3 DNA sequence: TGTGCCACCAGTGACAAGGGACTAGCGGACGACTACAATGAGCAGTTCTTC. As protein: CATSDKGLADDYNEQFF.

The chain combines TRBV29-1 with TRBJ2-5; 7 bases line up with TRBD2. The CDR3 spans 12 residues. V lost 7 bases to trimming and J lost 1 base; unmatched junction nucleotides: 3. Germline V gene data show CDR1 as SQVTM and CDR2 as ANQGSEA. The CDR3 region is CSASGSQETQYF. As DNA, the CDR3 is TGCAGCGCTAGCGGTAGCCAAGAGACCCAGTACTTC.

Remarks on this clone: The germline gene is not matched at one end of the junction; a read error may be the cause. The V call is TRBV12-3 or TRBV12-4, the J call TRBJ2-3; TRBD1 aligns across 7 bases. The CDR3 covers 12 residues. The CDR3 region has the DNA TGTGCCAGCAGTTATACCGGGACAGTCGAAATTTTT. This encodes CASSYTGTVEIF.

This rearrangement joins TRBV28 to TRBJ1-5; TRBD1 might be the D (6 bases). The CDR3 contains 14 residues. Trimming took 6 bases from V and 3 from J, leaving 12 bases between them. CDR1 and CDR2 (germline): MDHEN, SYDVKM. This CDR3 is CASRQGTNNQPQHF. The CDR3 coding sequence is TGTGCCAGCAGACAAGGGACAAACAATCAGCCCCAGCATTTT.

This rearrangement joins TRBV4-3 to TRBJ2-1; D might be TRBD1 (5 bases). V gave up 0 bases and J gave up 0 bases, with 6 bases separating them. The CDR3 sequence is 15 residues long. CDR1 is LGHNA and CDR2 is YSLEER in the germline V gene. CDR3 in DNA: TGCGCCAGCAGCCAAGACCAGGGCTCCTACAATGAGCAGTTCTTC. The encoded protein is CASSQDQGSYNEQFF.

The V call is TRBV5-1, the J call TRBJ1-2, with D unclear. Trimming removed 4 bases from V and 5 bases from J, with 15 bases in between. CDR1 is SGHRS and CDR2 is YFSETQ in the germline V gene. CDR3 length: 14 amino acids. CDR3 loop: CASSGGPGGYGYTF. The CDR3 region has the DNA TGCGCCAGCAGCGGAGGACCGGGAGGATATGGCTACACCTTC.

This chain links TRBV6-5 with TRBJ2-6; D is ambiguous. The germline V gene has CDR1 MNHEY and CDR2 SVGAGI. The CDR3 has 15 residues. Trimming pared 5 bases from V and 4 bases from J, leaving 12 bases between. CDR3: CASSRDTLGANVLTF. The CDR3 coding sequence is TGTGCCAGCAGTCGCGACACGTTGGGGGCCAACGTCCTGACTTTC.

The CDR3 region is CAWSNVRGTGELFF. The CDR3 DNA sequence: TGTGCCTGGAGTAACGTTCGGGGGACCGGGGAGCTGTTTTTT. The gene calls are TRBV30 and TRBJ2-2; possible D gene TRBD2, 6 bases. The germline V gene encodes CDR1 GTSNPN and CDR2 SVGIG (reference sequence). The CDR3 runs to 14 residues. With 2 bases removed from V and 5 bases from J, the gap between germline ends came to 12 bases.